This T cell receptor (beta chain) was profiled in a study of cytomegalovirus exposure and HLA in healthy donors (dated by TCRdb to the late 2010s). As for the study more broadly: An earlier analysis of some 600 of the donors reported over 250 Gb of sequence data and 95 million to 120 million unique TCR beta sequences obtained from around 170 million T cells. The number of typed donors differed by locus: roughly 620-640 for A, B, C, DRB1 and DQB1; about 520 for DQA1; some 590 for DPA1; and 400 to 480 for DPB1. A later genetic analysis used genome-wide SNP genotypes for about 60% of the roughly 700 donors, treating that subset as a discovery cohort. The study combined high-throughput TCR immunosequencing, statistical association of individual TCRs with disease status, and machine learning to predict cytomegalovirus infection status. The study used immunosequencing to profile the T cell repertoires of more than 650 subjects and linked those repertoires to cytomegalovirus serostatus. Donor age, sex, ethnicity and CMV serostatus were collected together with the repertoire data. Every discovery cohort repertoire had been produced on one sequencing platform. In the later analysis, no new phenotypic data were used to find candidate immune exposures; instead, reliance was placed on TCR beta sequences and their occurrence across donors. The study was designed to test whether signatures of past pathogen exposure could be identified by cataloging public T cell receptors. In an earlier analysis of several hundred of the donors, high-throughput TCR beta sequencing was used to judge whether each TCR beta V gene segment behaved as functional or pseudogenic. Several DR-DQ haplotypes were handled as single units for association and clustering because linkage in the cohort was strong. In addition to the first cohort of hundreds of subjects, a separate validation cohort of 120 different subjects was used. Of the approximately 400 genotyped donors, about 84% fell in the genetic ancestry cluster associated with self-reported Caucasian donors. A later analysis re-analyzed previously published TCR beta repertoires from roughly 690 donors and added high-resolution HLA genotyping to study TCR occurrence patterns. Class I and class II HLA loci were covered by the typing at four-digit resolution. An early release that covered fewer than 800 HLA-typed donors contained around 300 gigabases of sequencing data and approximately 85 million unique TCR sequences. Among over 350 genotyped donors of the cohort, an average of approximately 240,000 unique TCR beta nucleotide sequences were sequenced per donor, about a sixth of them non-productive.

The method was the immunoSEQ multiplex PCR assay. For the multiplex PCR, a mixture combining 60 forward primers for TCR Vbeta segments and 13 reverse primers for TCR Jbeta segments was used. The CDR3 region of rearranged TCR beta genes was amplified from genomic DNA with a multiplex PCR assay. The amplified TCR beta libraries were sequenced on the Illumina HiSeq System as 87-base-pair reads. Per the original workflow: A later analysis counted approximately 74 million unique TCR beta chains across the 650 to 800 repertoires, and roughly 9.9 million of these chains were shared by at least two donors. Raw reads were error-corrected and collapsed into unique sequences with a nearest-neighbor algorithm that merged closely related sequences to remove PCR and sequencing errors. Alignment of CDR3 sequences to IMGT reference sequences was used to assign V, D and J gene segments. For a sequence to be retained, a match of at least six nucleotides was required to both a V gene segment and a J gene segment. Rearrangements were classified as productive when the CDR3 lacked stop codons and remained in frame with V and J, and all other rearrangements were classified as non-productive. Following IMGT convention, CDR3 was defined as the stretch from the second conserved V-encoded cysteine to the conserved J-encoded phenylalanine. Sequences without an unambiguous match to a single V gene segment were excluded from the earlier analysis of about 600 of the donors. An earlier analysis of several hundred of the donors called V segments functional above 56.7% productive rearrangements and segregating when the between-donor standard deviation exceeded 5%. To diagnose cytomegalovirus status from the catalog of TCR beta chain sequences, a statistical classification framework was built. A later analysis assigned V and J genes by comparing TCR nucleotide sequences with IMGT/GENE-DB human TR gene sequences. A later analysis assigned CDR3 sequences and most-parsimonious VDJ recombination scenarios with the TCRdist pipeline. In a later analysis, every TCR beta chain was defined by the combination of its CDR3 amino acid sequence and its V-gene family, and reads without a unique V-gene family were dropped. As a way to deal with suspected cross-contamination and a sequencing artifact, a later analysis dropped 500 to 700 nucleotide sequences that were highly shared and had low generation probability. In a later analysis, a clonal expansion index was calculated for each public chain from normalized within-repertoire ranks of inferred template counts. A later analysis computed generation probabilities with a VDJ recombination model fitted to out-of-frame rearrangements, and checked the results against IGoR. Hypergeometric tests were used in a later analysis to score TCR-TCR, TCR-HLA and TCR-CMV co-occurrence, with a repertoire-size bias correction applied to the TCR pairs. False discovery rates were estimated in a later analysis by permuting HLA or CMV assignments 20 times. A later analysis grouped co-occurring TCRs with DBSCAN, adding TCRdist sequence similarity when clustering within HLA-allele-positive subsets. Co-occurrence clustering excluded repertoires with fewer than 30,000 or more than 120,000 public chains, plus five with anomalous nucleotide sharing. In its TCRdb copy, this immuneACCESS table keeps in-frame sequences only and misses some clones. Where compared with another copy, unresolved V genes explain less than half of these, and the others have no known cause. V and J calls and clone size are as listed in that table; D and trimming were resolved from the DNA. The sample table lists about 110,000 clones, around 70% of them with a count of one. The ten largest account for roughly 0.79% of the sample.

The cohort was made up of approximately 670 healthy bone marrow donors. Cohort members were all nominally healthy when sampled, although unrecorded immune exposures were likely present. The donor tested CMV seronegative, placing the donor among the 300 to 450 seronegative members of the cohort. Each donor provided a peripheral blood sample, and peripheral blood mononuclear cells were used for TCR beta sequencing. The Qiagen DNeasy Blood Extraction Kit was used to extract genomic DNA from the blood cell samples. This clone appeared once. There is no known antigen for this receptor. There are no base qualities to consult, and no much larger clone falls within one base. What the research found in general, with its limitations: The study listed approximately 160 TCR beta chains as associated with cytomegalovirus. According to a later analysis, parvovirus B19, influenza, CMV and Epstein-Barr virus appeared linked to several top co-occurrence clusters. A later analysis associated about 16,000 TCR beta sequences with specific HLA alleles at a false discovery rate of 0.05. Compared with equally common non-associated chains, HLA-associated TCR beta chains in a later analysis were more clonally expanded and had lower generation probabilities. Strong co-occurrence of HLA alleles, especially DR and DQ, made assigning TCR associations to individual alleles difficult. Because counts were too low, about 17 rarely observed V segments, including chromosome 9 orphons, were excluded from the earlier analysis of under 650 of the donors. According to a later analysis, most CMV-associated TCR beta chains appeared to be HLA-restricted, and the HLA associations seemed to be driven largely by CMV exposure. The authors suggested that the approach could potentially be generalized to other disease states and immunological phenotypes. The presence/absence analyses assumed that sequencing depth was roughly uniform across donors, and that assumption may not be true. Broadly in line with IMGT annotations, most TCR beta V segments showed up in productive rearrangements about 87% or about 30% of the time in an earlier analysis of around 600 of the donors. In a later genetic analysis, a missense DCLRE1C variant was associated with V-gene and J-gene trimming of TCR beta chains, and the association was replicated in an independent cohort. Most TCR sequences were observed very rarely across donors, whereas some public TCRs were present in many individuals. CMV serostatus was the only immune exposure information available for the cohort. A group of highly shared sequence variants was considered likely to be a technical artifact of the sequencing pipeline. In vitro tests confirmed that a few of the cytomegalovirus-associated TCR beta chains recognize cytomegalovirus antigens. Because HLA typing was missing for some donors at each locus, association tests included only the typed subset. Linkage disequilibrium might explain the correlated functional status among segregating V segments, but an unknown experimental factor could not be ruled out. A further reported finding was that TCR beta sequences accurately predicted the HLA-A and HLA-B alleles for most subjects in the first cohort. This cohort had only TCR beta chains sequenced, and the lack of alpha or paired-chain data limited which features could be detected. In a later analysis, the rate of TCR association differed among HLA loci, with DRB1 alleles having the most associated TCRs and HLA-C alleles having the fewest. The classifier was reported to diagnose cytomegalovirus status with high specificity and sensitivity in both the original and validation cohorts. A later genetic analysis reported fewer N-insertions in productive TCRs among donors in an Asian-associated ancestry cluster than the roughly 620-donor mean. Because the 87-base-pair reads could not distinguish some IMGT-functional V segments, including TRBV6-2 and TRBV6-3, those segments were excluded.

Taken from cysteine to phenylalanine, the CDR3 has 14 residues. Only CDR3 DNA remains: 42 bases, in frame from the first base. The junction carries 12 bases between V and J, which are trimmed by 7 bases and 2 bases respectively. The germline V gene yields SNHLY for CDR1 and FYNNEI for CDR2. The chain uses TRBV2 and TRBJ1-5; the D gene is unclear. This clonotype originated in a boy between 10 and 17 years old in good health and CMV-seronegative. Sequences were obtained from PBMCs. The sequenced DNA: TGTGCCAGCACCCTGGAAACAGGCAATCAGCCCCAGCATTTT. Its translation reads: CASTLETGNQPQHF.